This TCR beta chain was retrieved from a study of blood T cell repertoires in COVID-19. There are a few counts of this clone. Each participant's cohort was designated according to participant-reported clinical history. The recovered donors of Cohort 3 showed two negative PCRs, clearance, or symptom resolution. Libraries were prepared by immunoSEQ multiplex PCR; TCRdb keeps only in-frame clonotypes and omits some of them. The sample records a few hundred thousand clones, about nine tenths being singletons. This TCR came from a man aged 35-49 years who had recovered from COVID-19. The sample taken for sequencing was PBMCs or T cells enriched from blood (not recorded which).

The CDR3: CAWSKTGGESNQPQHF. The CDR3 DNA sequence: TGTGCCTGGAGTAAAACAGGGGGGGAGAGCAATCAGCCCCAGCATTTT. The V gene is TRBV30, the J gene TRBJ1-5; TRBD1 matches 8 bases. CDR3 length equals 16 residues. Germline trimming cut 2 bases from V and 1 base from J; bases unmatched to any gene: 7. From germline, CDR1 is GTSNPN and CDR2 SVGIG (reference sequence).